A selection of T cell receptor beta chains follows, all from one sample in a study of CD8+ T cells in alopecia areata. Measured with immunoSEQ multiplex PCR; TCRdb has only the in-frame clones, and not every one. Of 75,000 to 80,000 clones in the sample, 66% are singletons; the top ten hold less than 25%. The sample was CD8+ T cells sorted from blood, taken at week 24, from a patient treated with tofacitinib. The origin of the receptors is a human donor with alopecia areata. Each CDR3 is given with its conserved first and last residue.

J: TRBJ2-6
length: 16
V: TRBV4-3
CDR3: CASSQDPAGWANVLTF

J: TRBJ1-2
length: 14
V: TRBV14
CDR3: CASSHWTGPYGYTF

J: TRBJ2-5
length: 17
V: TRBV2
CDR3: CASRARTSGGLQETQYF

J: TRBJ1-2
length: 17
V: TRBV19
CDR3: CASSIPSVDRGLDGYTF

J: TRBJ2-1
length: 12
V: TRBV27
CDR3: CASSLLGNEQFF

J: TRBJ1-2
length: 15
V: TRBV27
CDR3: CASSQSRGGNYGYTF

J: TRBJ1-5
length: 17
V: TRBV27
CDR3: CASSPSPGAGVVQPQHF

J: TRBJ2-2
length: 14
V: TRBV7-2
CDR3: CASSLGFGTGELFF

J: TRBJ2-5
length: 15
V: TRBV6-5
CDR3: CASSYDRVGQETQYF

J: TRBJ2-3
length: 16
V: TRBV7-8
CDR3: CASSLRLQGITDTQYF

J: TRBJ2-2
length: 15
V: TRBV19
CDR3: CASSKTGYGAGELFF

J: TRBJ2-3
length: 16
V: TRBV7-9
CDR3: CASSSPAGVRTDTQYF

J: TRBJ2-7
length: 14
V: TRBV9
CDR3: CASSVSGGDGEQYF

J: TRBJ2-1
length: 15
V: TRBV4-1
CDR3: CASSQVWSGRNEQFF

J: TRBJ2-5
length: 15
V: TRBV7-8
CDR3: CASSPVRGPQETQYF

J: TRBJ2-7
length: 15
V: TRBV6-4
CDR3: CASSLDPTFSYEQYF

J: TRBJ1-2
length: 14
V: TRBV30
CDR3: CAWNPTGLADGYTF

J: TRBJ2-2
length: 15
V: TRBV29-1
CDR3: CSVMRTGTNTGELFF

J: TRBJ2-3
length: 14
V: TRBV11-2
CDR3: CASSLGQSTDTQYF

J: TRBJ2-1
length: 16
V: TRBV9
CDR3: CASSVATRTGYNEQFF

J: TRBJ2-7
length: 14
V: TRBV7-2
CDR3: CASSFGPLSYEQYF

J: TRBJ2-1
length: 12
V: TRBV5-1
CDR3: CASRGTSNEQFF

J: TRBJ2-7
length: 13
V: TRBV5-1
CDR3: CASSSILSYEQYF

J: TRBJ1-1
length: 14
V: TRBV5-1
CDR3: CASSLQGIDTEAFF

J: TRBJ2-7
length: 14
V: TRBV6-1
CDR3: CASTGGISPYEQYF

J: TRBJ2-7
length: 16
V: TRBV2
CDR3: CASSEAPIGDSYEQYF

J: TRBJ2-1
length: 14
V: TRBV7-9
CDR3: CASSSTSGGAEQFF

J: TRBJ2-5
length: 15
V: TRBV1
CDR3: CTSSQDQGDQETQYF

J: TRBJ2-3
length: 14
V: TRBV5-1
CDR3: CASSLVDSTDTQYF

J: TRBJ2-7
length: 14
V: TRBV5-6
CDR3: CASSYPGTTYEQYF

J: TRBJ2-7
length: 13
V: TRBV7-8
CDR3: CASSLRLNYEQYF